The 13 T cell receptor beta chains below all came from one sample that was sequenced in a study of T cell clonality in common variable immunodeficiency. Repertoires were generated with immunoSEQ multiplex PCR, while TCRdb's copy carries only in-frame clones and drops some. This sample carries fewer than 75,000 clones, none of them present only once. The sample taken for sequencing was peripheral blood mononuclear cells. These receptors all stem from a person aged 18 to 70 in good health.

This clone was seen ten or more times. The sequenced fragment ends 3 residues before the CDR3 boundary, so the rest is inferred from the germline J gene. V usage is TRBV29-1 and J usage is TRBJ2-1, with 9 bases fitting TRBD2. This CDR3 region has 18 residues. After removal of 3 bases from V and 2 bases from J, the junction contained 14 bases not matched to a gene. Germline-derived CDR1 and CDR2 are SQVTM and ANQGSEA. The DNA read from the CDR3 is TGCAGCGTTGATCTGAGTGCTAGCGGGGACTTGACCTACAATGAG. Translation gives CSVDLSASGDLTYNE. From start to end, the CDR3 is CSVDLSASGDLTYNEQFF.

This clone was detected many times. This chain's CDR3 is CASRGQGAYNEQFF. The part of the CDR3 DNA that was read is TGCGCCAGCAGAGGACAGGGGGCCTACAATGAG. The chain couples TRBV4-1 to TRBJ2-1; 10 nucleotides match TRBD1. Read coverage stops 3 residues before the CDR3 terminus; the germline J gene supplies the remainder. Germline loops: CDR1 MGHRA, CDR2 YSYEKL. The CDR3 is 14 amino acids. The V and J ends lost 6 bases and 2 bases, in that order; junction bases with no gene match: 1.

This clone showed up many times. The sequence runs out 3 residues before the end of the CDR3; the remainder is reconstructed from the germline J gene. The gene calls are TRBV2 and TRBJ2-7; TRBD2 is a possible D gene (5 bases). The CDR3 has 14 amino acids. Germline V gene lookup returns CDR1 SNHLY and CDR2 FYNNEI. V lost 7 bases and J 3 bases, leaving 16 bases between the germline ends. The CDR3 reads CASTHGGLLYEQYF. The sequenced part of the CDR3 DNA is TGTGCCAGCACCCACGGCGGACTCCTCTACGAG.

Many counts were recorded for this clone. The CDR3 end is not reached by the read, which stops 3 residues before it; the germline J gene fills it in. The genes are TRBV10-3 and TRBJ1-2; D is perhaps TRBD1 (6 bases). V lost 0 bases and J 4 bases, leaving 12 bases between the germline ends. CDR3 length: 15 residues. Germline loops: CDR1 ENHRY, CDR2 SYGVKD. The CDR3 sequence is CAISESQGNSYGYTF. CDR3 DNA (partial): TGTGCCATCAGTGAGTCTCAGGGGAATAGCTATGGC.

In its sample, this clone was seen many times. The read ends 3 residues before the CDR3 terminus; that terminus is restored from the germline J gene. The chain uses TRBV28 and TRBJ2-7; TRBD1 agrees at 8 bases. In germline, CDR1 is MDHEN, CDR2 SYDVKM. The CDR3 totals 15 residues. V shed 5 bases, J shed 6 bases, and the junction held 12 bases outside the gene matches. The CDR3 loop reads CASSPGQGARGEQYF. Incomplete CDR3 DNA: TGTGCCAGCAGTCCCGGGCAGGGGGCTCGGGGCGAG.

This clone was detected ten times or more. The sequenced fragment ends 3 residues before the CDR3 boundary, so the rest is inferred from the germline J gene. The chain uses TRBV7-3 and TRBJ2-1, with D possibly matching TRBD2 (6 bases). The CDR3 runs 18 residues. The V gene's germline CDR1 is SGHTA and CDR2 FQGTGA. Trimming shortened V by 5 bases and J by 3 bases, and 23 bases separated the two germline ends. The sequenced CDR3 bases are TGTGCCAGCAGCCCAACCGGGACTTTCCTATCGCGCTACAATGAG. Its translation: CASSPTGTFLSRYNE. The complete CDR3 reads CASSPTGTFLSRYNEQFF.

In this sample, this clone turned up many times. An end of the junction differs from the germline gene, which may be a read error. The read halts 3 residues ahead of the CDR3 end, with the missing end drawn from the germline J gene. The chain recombines TRBV2 with TRBJ2-1; the match to TRBD1 covers 7 bases. CDR3 length equals 15 residues. Germline CDR1 and CDR2: SNHLY and FYNNEI. The CDR3 loop is CASSEDRAPYNEQFF. CDR3 bases read: TGTGCCAGCAGCGAAGACAGGGCCCCCTACAATGAG.

This clone was recorded at least ten times. CDR3 bases read: TGTGCCAGTAGGCCGGGACAGGGGGTTCAGCCC. The encoded protein is CASRPGQGVQP. The whole CDR3 protein is CASRPGQGVQPQHF. This chain joins TRBV19 and TRBJ1-5, with TRBD1 identical over 11 bases. The observed sequence ends 3 residues before the CDR3 terminus, with the missing tail filled in from the germline J gene. Germline CDR1 and CDR2: LNHDA and SQIVND (reference sequence). The CDR3 contains 14 residues. Unmatched junction bases numbered 4, after V lost 6 bases and J lost 6 bases.

The sample holds many counts of this clone. The read stops 3 residues short of the end of the CDR3; the missing end is completed from the germline J gene. This chain connects TRBV20-1 to TRBJ2-7; 8 nucleotides match TRBD2. V shed 3 bases and J 6 bases; nucleotides not matched to a gene: 7. Germline V CDR1 and CDR2: DFQATT, SNEGSKA (reference sequence). CDR3 length equals 13 residues. This CDR3 is CSASSGGGGEQYF. Incomplete CDR3 DNA: TGCAGTGCTAGTTCGGGGGGGGGCGGCGAG.

There are many counts of this clone. The sequenced fragment ends 3 residues before the CDR3 boundary, so the rest is inferred from the germline J gene. The chain joins TRBV6-1 to TRBJ2-5, with TRBD2 as a possible D gene (6 bases). The germline gives CDR1 MNHNS, CDR2 SASEGT. Trimming pared 4 bases from V and 1 base from J, leaving 10 bases between. This CDR3 contains 14 residues. CDR3 in amino acids: CASSAGVGQETQYF. The part of the CDR3 DNA that was read is TGTGCCAGCAGTGCGGGGGTGGGCCAAGAGACC.

Of note for this clone: The observed sequence ends 3 residues before the CDR3 terminus, with the missing tail filled in from the germline J gene. The chain is built from TRBV19 and TRBJ2-5; no firm D call. The CDR3 extends over 13 amino acids. With 3 bases removed from V and 1 base from J, the gap between germline ends came to 6 bases. Germline lookup yields CDR1 LNHDA and CDR2 SQIVND (reference sequence). The DNA read from the CDR3 is TGTGCCAGTAGTATGTTCGGCCAAGAGACC. The encoded protein is CASSMFGQET. The whole CDR3 is CASSMFGQETQYF.

This clone came up many times. Sequencing ends 3 residues short of the CDR3 end; the germline J gene provides the rest. This rearrangement joins TRBV5-5 to TRBJ2-7; D possibly corresponds to TRBD1 (6 bases). The CDR3 is 14 residues long. Per germline, CDR1 SGHKS and CDR2 YYEKEE (reference sequence). V dropped 4 bases and J dropped 5 bases, with 16 bases sitting between them. CDR3 protein: CASSGGRGQDEQYF. The part of the CDR3 DNA that was read is TGTGCCAGCAGCGGGGGCAGGGGCCAGGACGAG.

As for this clone: Read sequence stops 3 residues before the CDR3 end, and the germline J gene provides the missing end. The chain couples TRBV11-1 to TRBJ2-3; a possible D gene is TRBD1 (5 bases). This CDR3 is built from 15 residues. Looked up from germline, CDR1 is SGHAT and CDR2 is FQDESV (reference sequence). Trimming pared 5 bases from V and 2 bases from J, leaving 14 bases between. CDR3 bases read: TGTGCCAGCAGCGCTGACAGAAAACCCACAGATACG. It codes for CASSADRKPTDT. The CDR3 as a whole reads CASSADRKPTDTQYF. Full variable domain (outside the CDR3, taken from reference TRBV11-1 and TRBJ2-3): EAEVAQSPRYKITEKSQAVAFWCDPISGHATLYWYRQILGQGPELLVQFQDESVVDDSQLPKDRFSAERLKGVDSTLKIQPAELGDSAMYLCASSADRKPTDTQYFGPGTRLTVL.